A single sample gave rise to the 24 T cell receptor beta chains below, sequenced in a study of CD8 T cells in Susac syndrome. An input of about 0.5 to 1 ug of RNA was subjected to reverse transcription using random hexamers. TCRdb independently ran MiXCR on the immunoSEQ multiplex PCR reads; one entry per CDR3 protein. The sample includes more than 150,000 distinct CDR3 sequences, roughly 95% of them seen just once. The sequenced material came from CD4+ T cells from PBMCs. These receptors were obtained from a human donor with Susac syndrome.

V usage is TRBV27 and J usage is TRBJ2-5; 11 nucleotides align to TRBD2. This CDR3 is built from 16 residues. Germline trimming cut 3 bases from V and 5 bases from J; bases unmatched to any gene: 8. The germline gives CDR1 MNHEY, CDR2 SMNVEV (reference sequence). CDR3 residues: CASSLLLAGGAETQYF. Written as DNA, the CDR3 is TGTGCCAGCAGTTTGCTTCTAGCGGGGGGAGCGGAGACCCAGTACTTC.

This rearrangement joins TRBV5-1 to TRBJ2-3, with TRBD2 identical over 10 bases. V shed 0 bases, J shed 4 bases, and the junction held 2 bases outside the gene matches. Germline V gene data show CDR1 as SGHRS and CDR2 as YFSETQ. This CDR3 region has 15 residues. This chain's CDR3 is CASSLVGLAPDTQYF. The CDR3 DNA follows: TGCGCCAGCAGCTTGGTGGGACTAGCGCCAGATACGCAGTATTTT.

V gene TRBV30 combines with J gene TRBJ1-2, with a possible D match to TRBD1 (5 bases). CDR1 and CDR2 from the germline V gene are GTSNPN and SVGIG (reference sequence). The ends were cut back, 3 bases at V and 8 bases at J, with 19 bases in the middle. The CDR3 length is 14 residues. CDR3 nucleotides: TGTGCCTGGAGCGATCTTACAGGTTTTATCGGCTACACCTTC. Its translation is CAWSDLTGFIGYTF. The full variable domain, with the rest looked up from reference TRBV30 and TRBJ1-2, is SQTIHQWPATLVQPVGSPLSLECTVEGTSNPNLYWYRQAAGRGLQLLFYSVGIGQISSEVPQNLSASRPQDRQFILSSKKLLLSDSGFYLCAWSDLTGFIGYTFGSGTRLTVV.

The chain employs TRBV11-2 and TRBJ2-2, with 8 bases lining up with TRBD1. With 5 bases clipped from V and 7 bases from J, the junction kept 21 bases outside the gene matches. This CDR3 is built from 19 residues. CDR1 is SGHAT and CDR2 is FQNNGV in the germline V gene. Here the CDR3 reads CASSPRGVFGQGSVGELFF. The CDR3 DNA follows: TGTGCCAGCAGCCCTAGGGGGGTGTTCGGACAGGGTTCGGTCGGGGAGCTGTTTTTT. The complete variable domain, with remaining parts taken from reference TRBV11-2 and TRBJ2-2, reads EAGVAQSPRYKIIEKRQSVAFWCNPISGHATLYWYQQILGQGPKLLIQFQNNGVVDDSQLPKDRFSAERLKGVDSTLKIQPAKLEDSAVYLCASSPRGVFGQGSVGELFFGEGSRLTVL.

This chain joins TRBV9 and TRBJ1-6, with a possible D match to TRBD1 (6 bases). CDR3 length: 14 residues. Per germline, CDR1 SGDLS and CDR2 YYNGEE. Trimming pared 2 bases from V and 9 bases from J, leaving 12 bases between. CDR3 protein: CASSVGQGASPLHF. The DNA for the CDR3 is TGTGCCAGCAGCGTGGGACAAGGAGCTTCACCCCTCCACTTT.

This chain connects TRBV14 to TRBJ2-3; a possible D gene is TRBD2 (6 bases). Germline CDR1 SGHDN, CDR2 FVKESK. The CDR3 totals 14 residues. Between the trimmed V and J ends, which lost 7 bases and 3 bases, there was a span of 14 bases. CDR3 bases: TGTGCCAGCAACCCGGGTGCGGGGACAGATACGCAGTATTTT. Translating it yields CASNPGAGTDTQYF.

The chain is built from TRBV6-6 and TRBJ2-7; D is undetermined. The V and J ends lost 5 bases and 2 bases respectively, with 7 bases between them. The CDR3 has 12 residues. Germline V gene data show CDR1 as MNHNY and CDR2 as SVGAGI (reference sequence). In DNA, the CDR3 is TGTGCCAGCAGTCAATATACCTACGAGCAGTACTTC. Amino acids: CASSQYTYEQYF.

This chain links TRBV4-3 with TRBJ2-2; TRBD2 agrees at 12 bases. CDR3 length: 18 residues. The germline V gene encodes CDR1 LGHNA and CDR2 YSLEER. The junction had 4 bases not matched to a gene; V was cut back by 2 bases and J by 0 bases. The CDR3 here is CASSQTSGGTANTGELFF. In nucleotides, the CDR3 is TGCGCCAGCAGCCAAACTAGCGGGGGGACTGCGAACACCGGGGAGCTGTTTTTT.

The V and J genes are TRBV15 and TRBJ1-3, with TRBD1 as a possible D gene (5 bases). Germline assignment: CDR1 LNHNV and CDR2 YYDKDF (reference sequence). With 0 bases removed from V and 4 bases from J, the gap between germline ends came to 10 bases. CDR3 size: 15 residues. The CDR3 DNA follows: TGTGCCACCAGCAGAGATCCCAGGGACGGAAACACCATATATTTT. Residues: CATSRDPRDGNTIYF.

The V call is TRBV5-4, the J call TRBJ2-7; 9 positions agree with TRBD1. V lost 0 bases, J lost 5 bases, and 9 bases stayed unmatched. The germline gives CDR1 SGHNT, CDR2 YYREEE (reference sequence). The CDR3 sequence is 16 residues long. CDR3 amino acids: CASSLGSGQGSHEQYF. DNA of the CDR3: TGTGCCAGCAGCTTGGGCTCGGGACAGGGTTCCCACGAGCAGTACTTC.

Only a few counts were recorded for this clonotype. V gene TRBV7-2 combines with J gene TRBJ2-1; D is uncertain. This CDR3 has 14 amino acids. Germline CDR1 reads SGHTA; CDR2 reads FQGNSA. The V end was cut by 3 bases, the J end by 2 bases, with 8 bases between. This chain's CDR3 is CASSLGTAYNEQFF. CDR3 nucleotides: TGTGCCAGCAGCTTGGGAACCGCCTACAATGAGCAGTTCTTC.

The chain couples TRBV27 to TRBJ1-2; weak D call: TRBD1 (5 bases). This CDR3 contains 14 residues. V shed 0 bases and J shed 5 bases, with 10 bases lying between them. The V gene's germline CDR1 is MNHEY and CDR2 SMNVEV (reference sequence). The CDR3 DNA reads as TGTGCCAGCAGTTTATCCAGGGTAACATATGGCTACACCTTC. Encoded protein: CASSLSRVTYGYTF.

As DNA, the CDR3 is TGTGCCAGCAGCCAAGCCGGAAGTTACATTCAGTACTTC. This gives the protein CASSQAGSYIQYF. J is TRBJ2-4 and V is TRBV14; D is unresolved. V shed 1 base and J shed 8 bases, with 9 bases lying between them. Germline V gene data show CDR1 as SGHDN and CDR2 as FVKESK. This CDR3 is 13 amino acids long.

The chain links TRBV30 to TRBJ1-3; D unclear. Trimming removed 0 bases at V and 4 bases at J, with 4 bases between. The CDR3 has 12 amino acids. CDR1 is GTSNPN and CDR2 is SVGIG in the germline V gene (reference sequence). The CDR3 DNA reads TGTGCCTGGAGTGTAACCGGAAACACCATATATTTT. This encodes CAWSVTGNTIYF.

J is TRBJ2-3 and V is TRBV20-1; 9 nucleotides line up with TRBD2. Trimming at V came to 6 bases and at J to 3 bases, leaving 4 bases not matched to a gene. The CDR3 is 13 amino acids. Per germline, CDR1 DFQATT and CDR2 SNEGSKA (reference sequence). The CDR3 here is CSANSGGTDTQYF. Here the CDR3 DNA reads TGCAGTGCGAATAGCGGGGGAACAGATACGCAGTATTTT.

Only one count was recorded for this clonotype. The rearrangement links TRBV20-1 to TRBJ1-5, with D tentatively TRBD1 (5 bases). Germline CDR1 and CDR2: DFQATT and SNEGSKA (reference sequence). The CDR3 sequence is 17 residues long. V shed 1 base and J shed 0 bases, with 16 bases lying between them. CDR3 amino acids: CSARVGGLRDSNQPQHF. The DNA of the CDR3 is TGCAGTGCTAGAGTGGGGGGTTTGAGAGATAGCAATCAGCCCCAGCATTTT.

The rearrangement joins TRBV6-2 or TRBV6-3 to TRBJ2-3; D is perhaps TRBD1 (6 bases). This CDR3 contains 17 residues. Germline loops: CDR1 MNHEY, CDR2 SVGEGT. V lost 5 bases and J 5 bases, leaving 23 bases between the germline ends. This CDR3 reads CASSPPLGGFTQDTQYF. In nucleotides, the CDR3 is TGTGCCAGCAGTCCGCCGTTAGGGGGATTCACACAAGATACGCAGTATTTT.

The chain links TRBV15 to TRBJ1-2; unclear D gene. This CDR3 has 13 amino acids. Germline V gives CDR1 LNHNV, CDR2 YYDKDF (reference sequence). V dropped 9 bases and J dropped 0 bases, with 11 bases sitting between them. Here the CDR3 DNA reads TGTGCCACTCAGGCGCACACTAACTATGGCTACACCTTC. This gives the protein CATQAHTNYGYTF.

The genes are TRBV19 and TRBJ2-5; D ambiguous. This CDR3 region has 13 residues. The germline V gene encodes CDR1 LNHDA and CDR2 SQIVND (reference sequence). With 3 bases removed from V and 5 bases from J, the gap between germline ends came to 10 bases. The CDR3 region is CASSMTVPETQYF. CDR3 nucleotides: TGTGCCAGTAGTATGACCGTCCCGGAGACCCAGTACTTC.

This chain links TRBV2 with TRBJ2-1; 8 nucleotides agree with TRBD2. This CDR3 has 15 residues. Per germline, CDR1 SNHLY and CDR2 FYNNEI. V gave up 4 bases and J gave up 3 bases; unmatched junction bases: 5. DNA of the CDR3: TGTGCCAGCAGTGCTGGGCGGGGGGACTACAATGAGCAGTTCTTC. Encoded protein: CASSAGRGDYNEQFF.

The chain employs TRBV5-1 and TRBJ2-4, with 9 bases that match TRBD2. The J segment lost 6 bases and the V segment lost 3 bases, leaving 7 bases of the junction unmatched. The CDR3 contains 15 residues. Germline V lookup: CDR1 SGHRS, CDR2 YFSETQ. CDR3 sequence (DNA): TGCGCCAGCAGCTCCGTAGCGGGGGAGACAAACATTCAGTACTTC. This codes for CASSSVAGETNIQYF.

This chain uses TRBV28 with TRBJ1-2; the D is unclear. The CDR3 totals 14 residues. Germline CDR1 and CDR2: MDHEN and SYDVKM. V was pared by 6 bases and J by 8 bases, with 19 bases between. The CDR3 region is CASSPAQAAGGYTF. The CDR3 DNA reads as TGTGCCAGCAGCCCGGCGCAGGCGGCGGGGGGCTACACCTTC.

This rearrangement joins TRBV2 to TRBJ1-5; the D is unclear. Trimming removed 7 bases from V and 4 bases from J, with 11 bases in between. CDR3 length: 13 amino acids. CDR1 and CDR2 (germline): SNHLY, FYNNEI. CDR3 in DNA: TGTGCCAGCACGGAGGTAAAAAATCAGCCCCAGCATTTT. Translating gives CASTEVKNQPQHF.

This clonotype was detected once. This chain connects TRBV7-9 to TRBJ1-4, with D possibly TRBD1 on 5 matching bases. Per germline, CDR1 SEHNR and CDR2 FQNEAQ (reference sequence). The CDR3 contains 14 residues. V was trimmed by 1 base and J by 8 bases, leaving 11 bases between them. CDR3 region: CASSLGGGSEKLFF. The CDR3 DNA follows: TGTGCCAGCAGCTTAGGGGGGGGTTCCGAAAAACTGTTTTTT.